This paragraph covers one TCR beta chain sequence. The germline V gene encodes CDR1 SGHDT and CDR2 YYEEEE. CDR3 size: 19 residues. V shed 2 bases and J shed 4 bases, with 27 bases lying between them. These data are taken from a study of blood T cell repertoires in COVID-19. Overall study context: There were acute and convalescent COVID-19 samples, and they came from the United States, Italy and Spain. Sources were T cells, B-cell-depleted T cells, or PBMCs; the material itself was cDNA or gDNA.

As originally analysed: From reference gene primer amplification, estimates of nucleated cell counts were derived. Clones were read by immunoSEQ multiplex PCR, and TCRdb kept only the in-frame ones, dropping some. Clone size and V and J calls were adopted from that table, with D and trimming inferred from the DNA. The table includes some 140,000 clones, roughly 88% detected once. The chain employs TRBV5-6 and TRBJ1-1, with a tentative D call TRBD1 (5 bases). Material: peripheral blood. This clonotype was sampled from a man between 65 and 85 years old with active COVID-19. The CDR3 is CASSLGVTPHPLLGTEAFF. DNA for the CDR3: TGTGCCAGCAGCTTAGGGGTCACACCTCACCCTTTGTTGGGCACTGAAGCTTTCTTT.